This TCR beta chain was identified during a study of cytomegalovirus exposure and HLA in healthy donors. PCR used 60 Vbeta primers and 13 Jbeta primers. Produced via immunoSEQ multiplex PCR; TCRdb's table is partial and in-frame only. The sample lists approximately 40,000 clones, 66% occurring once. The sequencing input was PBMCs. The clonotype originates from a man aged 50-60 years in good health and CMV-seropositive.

CDR3 region: CASSLAQGTYNEQFF. As DNA, the CDR3 is TGTGCCAGCAGCTTGGCCCAGGGCACCTACAATGAGCAGTTCTTC. This sequence joins TRBV5-4 and TRBJ2-1; maybe TRBD1 (5 bases). Germline V gene data show CDR1 as SGHNT and CDR2 as YYREEE (reference sequence). The CDR3 spans 15 residues. Trimming cost V 0 bases and J 2 bases, with 9 bases left between them.